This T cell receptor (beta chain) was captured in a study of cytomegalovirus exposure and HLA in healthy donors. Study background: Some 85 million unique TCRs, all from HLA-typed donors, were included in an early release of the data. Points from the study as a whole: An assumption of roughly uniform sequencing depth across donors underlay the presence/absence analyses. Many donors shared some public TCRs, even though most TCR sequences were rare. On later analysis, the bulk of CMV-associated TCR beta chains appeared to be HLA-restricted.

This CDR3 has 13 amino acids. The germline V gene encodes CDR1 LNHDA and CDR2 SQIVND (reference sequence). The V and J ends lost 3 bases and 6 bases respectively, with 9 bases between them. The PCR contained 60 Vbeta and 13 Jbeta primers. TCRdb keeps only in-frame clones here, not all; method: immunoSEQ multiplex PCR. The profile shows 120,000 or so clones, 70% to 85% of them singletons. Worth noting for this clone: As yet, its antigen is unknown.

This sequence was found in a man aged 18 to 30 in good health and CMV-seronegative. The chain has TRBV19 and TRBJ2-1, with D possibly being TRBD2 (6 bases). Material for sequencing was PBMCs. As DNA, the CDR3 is TGTGCCAGTAGTATTGGGACTTTCAATGAGCAGTTCTTC. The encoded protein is CASSIGTFNEQFF.